Presented here are 8 T cell receptor beta chains from one specimen sequenced in a study of T cells in Graves' hyperthyroidism and ophthalmopathy. Researchers took RNA transcripts and amplified the TCR beta CDR3 regions from them. The primer set for the first-round RT-PCR of the TCR CDR3 was HTBI. TCRdb redid the calling of the multiplex PCR reads with MiXCR, one entry per CDR3 protein. The sample consists of about 710,000 distinct CDR3 sequences, around 17% of them appearing once. Material: blood. The receptor source for this set is a young man with Graves' hyperthyroidism.

This chain joins TRBV6-1 and TRBJ1-1; no clear D gene. This CDR3 is built from 14 residues. The germline V gene encodes CDR1 MNHNS and CDR2 SASEGT. Trimming took off 7 bases at V and 5 bases at J, with 17 bases between the two ends. CDR3 loop: CASIPLGGLTEAFF. The CDR3 region has the DNA TGTGCCAGCATCCCACTTGGAGGTCTAACTGAAGCTTTCTTT.

There are many counts of this clonotype. The genes are TRBV24-1 and TRBJ2-5; 8 positions match TRBD2. V lost 9 bases, J lost 5 bases, and 22 bases stayed unmatched. This CDR3 has 18 amino acids. CDR1 and CDR2 from the germline V gene are KGHDR and SFDVKD. The CDR3 here is CATGQNLRAGGLVETQYF. In DNA, the CDR3 is TGTGCCACCGGACAAAACCTTAGGGCGGGAGGCCTCGTGGAGACCCAGTACTTC.

There are many counts of this clonotype. The V gene is TRBV20-1, the J gene TRBJ2-7, with TRBD2 identical over 8 bases. CDR1 and CDR2 from the germline V gene are DFQATT and SNEGSKA (reference sequence). The V and J ends lost 0 bases and 3 bases, in that order; junction bases with no gene match: 4. There are 14 residues in the CDR3. The CDR3 loop is CSARDRLALYEQYF. The CDR3 DNA is TGCAGTGCTAGAGATCGACTAGCGCTCTACGAGCAGTACTTC.

The V call is TRBV27, the J call TRBJ2-5, with 12 bases lining up with TRBD2. This CDR3 spans 14 amino acids. The junction had 4 bases not matched to a gene; V was cut back by 6 bases and J by 5 bases. Germline V CDR1 and CDR2: MNHEY, SMNVEV (reference sequence). Here the CDR3 reads CASRPSGRGETQYF. CDR3 sequence (DNA): TGTGCCAGCAGGCCTAGCGGGAGGGGGGAGACCCAGTACTTC.

Ten or more counts support this clonotype. The CDR3 coding sequence is TGTGCCAGCAGGTACACAGATACGCAGTATTTT. It yields the protein CASRYTDTQYF. The chain recombines TRBV11-2 with TRBJ2-3; D gene ambiguous. The CDR3 is 11 residues long. V gave up 6 bases and J gave up 2 bases, with 3 bases separating them. Germline lookup yields CDR1 SGHAT and CDR2 FQNNGV.

This clonotype was seen more than once but under ten times. The rearrangement links TRBV5-5 to TRBJ2-3; TRBD2 matches 7 bases. Germline CDR1 SGHKS, CDR2 YYEKEE (reference sequence). The CDR3 extends over 16 amino acids. J gave up 8 bases and V 4 bases, and 16 bases lay outside the gene matches. The CDR3 sequence is CASSPEVVGGLATQYF. The CDR3 DNA is TGTGCCAGCAGCCCCGAGGTGGTGGGAGGGCTAGCTACGCAGTATTTT.

This clonotype was observed at least ten times. The chain carries TRBV3-1 and TRBJ2-1; D not certain. Germline V gives CDR1 LGHDT, CDR2 YNNKEL (reference sequence). The CDR3 has 13 amino acids. Deletions cut 3 bases from V and 8 bases from J, with 11 bases between. CDR3 DNA: TGTGCCAGCAGCCACTGGTCAGGTGATGAGCAGTTCTTC. It translates to CASSHWSGDEQFF.

This clonotype showed up just a few times. The V call is TRBV14, the J call TRBJ1-2; the D is unclear. The V gene's germline CDR1 is SGHDN and CDR2 FVKESK. Trimming stripped 3 bases from V and 8 bases from J, with 7 bases between. This CDR3 spans 11 amino acids. The CDR3 DNA is TGTGCCAGCAGCCAGGGTATGGGCTACACCTTC. It codes for CASSQGMGYTF.